The 27 T cell receptor beta chains reported below all come from one sample, sequenced in a study of blood T cell repertoires in COVID-19 (TCRdb year 2020). Library preparation was by the immunoSEQ multiplex PCR assay. The table comes from immuneACCESS by way of TCRdb, which keeps in-frame sequences with V and J called. Part of the clones is missing from these tables; in studies checked, under half for an unresolved V gene and the rest for unknown reasons. The sample data list about 160,000 clones, and more than 75% of these were observed just once. Of the sample, over 15% falls within the top ten clones. The sample was peripheral blood. The receptors derive from a man between 60 and 75 years old with active or convalescent COVID-19.

The V call is TRBV4-2, the J call TRBJ2-3; 9 bases agree with TRBD1. Germline V gene lookup returns CDR1 LGHNA and CDR2 YNFKEQ. V dropped 3 bases and J dropped 6; count of bases not matched to a gene: 7. The CDR3 extends over 15 amino acids. Written as DNA, the CDR3 is TGTGCCAGCAGCCAGGGACAGGGTAAATTCGATACGCAGTATTTT. Amino acid sequence: CASSQGQGKFDTQYF.

The chain links TRBV5-1 to TRBJ2-2; D perhaps matches TRBD2 (6 bases). Trimming left V 0 bases short and J 6 bases short, with 15 bases between. This CDR3 comprises 16 residues. Germline loops: CDR1 SGHRS, CDR2 YFSETQ. CDR3 in DNA: TGCGCCAGCAGCTTGGACGCGGGACTCGTCTCCGGGGAGCTGTTTTTT. It is translated as CASSLDAGLVSGELFF. Full variable domain (remainder filled in from reference TRBV5-1 and TRBJ2-2): KAGVTQTPRYLIKTRGQQVTLSCSPISGHRSVSWYQQTPGQGLQFLFEYFSETQRNKGNFPGRFSGRQFSNSRSEMNVSTLELGDSALYLCASSLDAGLVSGELFFGEGSRLTVL.

The chain joins TRBV7-2 to TRBJ2-7, with D maybe TRBD2 (6 bases). The germline V gene encodes CDR1 SGHTA and CDR2 FQGNSA. The CDR3 runs 16 residues. V was pared by 1 base and J by 0 bases, with 13 bases between. The CDR3 region is CASSLGARGSSYEQYF. The CDR3 DNA is TGTGCCAGCAGCTTAGGAGCGCGGGGATCCTCCTACGAGCAGTACTTC.

The J gene is TRBJ1-5, the V gene TRBV19, with 7 bases fitting TRBD1. Germline loops: CDR1 LNHDA, CDR2 SQIVND (reference sequence). Trimming cost V 5 bases and J 2 bases; bases outside gene matches: 3. This CDR3 is built from 14 residues. CDR3 nucleotide sequence: TGTGCCAGTAGTCAGGGGGGAGGCAATCAGCCCCAGCATTTT. Its protein product is CASSQGGGNQPQHF.

CDR3 residues: CASSLEKGQGFTDTQYF. In nucleotides, the CDR3 is TGTGCCAGCAGCTTGGAAAAGGGGCAGGGCTTCACAGATACGCAGTATTTT. V gene TRBV5-5 combines with J gene TRBJ2-3; D might be TRBD1 (5 bases). Trimming shortened V by 0 bases and J by 2 bases, and 16 bases separated the two germline ends. Per the germline V gene, CDR1 is SGHKS and CDR2 is YYEKEE (reference sequence). CDR3 length equals 17 residues.

The rearrangement uses TRBV10-3 and TRBJ1-1; D unclear. The germline V gene encodes CDR1 ENHRY and CDR2 SYGVKD. V lost 4 bases and J 1 base, leaving 7 bases between the germline ends. The CDR3 sequence is 13 residues long. CDR3 DNA: TGTGCCATCAGTGGGGAGGGGAACACTGAAGCTTTCTTT. This encodes CAISGEGNTEAFF.

The rearrangement uses TRBV30 and TRBJ1-1; D is unclear. Looked up from germline, CDR1 is GTSNPN and CDR2 is SVGIG (reference sequence). V was trimmed by 3 bases and J by 5 bases, leaving 19 bases between them. This CDR3 is built from 15 residues. The CDR3: CAWRRRESVGTEAFF. CDR3 in DNA: TGTGCCTGGAGAAGGCGGGAATCAGTGGGTACTGAAGCTTTCTTT.

This chain uses TRBV12-3 or TRBV12-4 with TRBJ1-1, with TRBD1 matching over 7 bases. The CDR3 runs to 13 residues. Unmatched junction bases numbered 3, after V lost 1 base and J lost 7 bases. CDR3 region: CASSLEGGNEAFF. CDR3 nucleotide sequence: TGTGCCAGCAGTTTAGAAGGGGGCAATGAAGCTTTCTTT.

The gene calls are TRBV6-5 and TRBJ1-1; TRBD1 aligns across 7 bases. Germline loops: CDR1 MNHEY, CDR2 SVGAGI. V shed 5 bases, J shed 0 bases, and the junction held 6 bases outside the gene matches. The CDR3 loop spans 15 amino acids. CDR3 coding DNA: TGTGCCAGCAGTAGAACGACAGGGTTGAACACTGAAGCTTTCTTT. This codes for CASSRTTGLNTEAFF.

The chain uses TRBV19 and TRBJ1-4, with 7 bases lining up with TRBD1. The germline V gene encodes CDR1 LNHDA and CDR2 SQIVND (reference sequence). Unmatched junction bases numbered 10, after V lost 6 bases and J lost 6 bases. The CDR3 covers 15 residues. In DNA, the CDR3 is TGTGCCAGTAGCCTCTTGACAGGGAGCGATGAAAAACTGTTTTTT. This translates into CASSLLTGSDEKLFF.

The V gene is TRBV5-4, the J gene TRBJ2-5, with a weak D call TRBD1 (6 bases). This CDR3 comprises 13 residues. Germline V gene lookup returns CDR1 SGHNT and CDR2 YYREEE (reference sequence). The V gene lost 0 bases and the J gene lost 5 bases, with 8 bases spanning the gap. This chain's CDR3 is CASSLGQGETQYF. CDR3 coding DNA: TGTGCCAGCAGCTTGGGGCAGGGGGAGACCCAGTACTTC.

V and J are TRBV2 and TRBJ2-1, with 11 bases lining up with TRBD2. Germline V gene sequence: CDR1 SNHLY, CDR2 FYNNEI. This CDR3 has 14 amino acids. V lost 3 bases, J lost 7 bases, and 2 bases stayed unmatched. CDR3 protein: CASSETSGANEQFF. The CDR3 DNA follows: TGTGCCAGCAGTGAGACTAGCGGGGCGAATGAGCAGTTCTTC.

This clone was picked up one time. The chain links TRBV27 to TRBJ1-2; D ambiguous. V was cut by 3 bases and J by 0 bases, with 8 bases left in between. Germline V gives CDR1 MNHEY, CDR2 SMNVEV (reference sequence). The CDR3 totals 14 residues. The CDR3 loop is CASSLRPTNYGYTF. The CDR3 DNA sequence: TGTGCCAGCAGTTTGAGGCCAACTAACTATGGCTACACCTTC.

The chain links TRBV19 to TRBJ1-1, with D perhaps matching TRBD1 (6 bases). Germline assignment: CDR1 LNHDA and CDR2 SQIVND (reference sequence). The CDR3 loop spans 15 amino acids. The germline V and J ends were trimmed by 0 bases and 1 base, with 9 bases remaining between them. The CDR3 is CASSIDGQTNTEAFF. CDR3 bases: TGTGCCAGTAGTATAGATGGACAGACGAACACTGAAGCTTTCTTT.

This clone has just one count. V gene TRBV6-5 combines with J gene TRBJ1-1; D might be TRBD1 (6 bases). Germline CDR1 and CDR2: MNHEY and SVGAGI. Trimming shortened V by 7 bases and J by 4 bases, and 16 bases separated the two germline ends. The CDR3 has 14 residues. CDR3 DNA sequence: TGTGCCAGCACCAGCTCAGGGGTCGGCACTGAAGCTTTCTTT. Translation: CASTSSGVGTEAFF.

This chain links TRBV7-9 with TRBJ1-4, with 11 bases identical to TRBD1. Germline V gene lookup returns CDR1 SEHNR and CDR2 FQNEAQ (reference sequence). V was clipped by 3 bases and J by 7 bases; unmatched bases: 4. This CDR3 has 15 amino acids. The CDR3 DNA sequence: TGTGCCAGCAGCTTGTCCGGGACAGGGGGTGAAAAACTGTTTTTT. Its protein product is CASSLSGTGGEKLFF.

This rearrangement joins TRBV12-3 or TRBV12-4 to TRBJ2-5; D remains ambiguous. Trimming took 5 bases from V and 5 from J, leaving 9 bases between them. This CDR3 contains 12 residues. CDR3 bases: TGTGCCAGCAGTCTGAGTCACGAGACCCAGTACTTC. It encodes CASSLSHETQYF.

The CDR3 is CASSLVTSGTPYNEQFF. CDR3 bases: TGTGCCAGCAGTTTAGTGACTAGCGGGACGCCCTACAATGAGCAGTTCTTC. The chain carries TRBV28 and TRBJ2-1; the match to TRBD2 covers 11 bases. V trimming: 2 bases; J trimming: 2 bases; junction bases outside the gene matches: 5. The CDR3 sequence is 17 residues long. CDR1 is MDHEN and CDR2 is SYDVKM in the germline V gene.

In its sample, this clone was seen once. The chain carries TRBV7-8 and TRBJ2-1, with D perhaps TRBD2 (5 bases). CDR3 size: 18 residues. Trimming took 1 base from V and 4 from J, leaving 20 bases between them. Germline CDR1 reads SGHVS; CDR2 reads FQNEAQ. This CDR3 is CASSLDSLATGRYNEQFF. The CDR3 nucleotides are TGTGCCAGCAGCTTAGATTCCCTAGCTACGGGCCGATACAATGAGCAGTTCTTC.

The chain employs TRBV19 and TRBJ1-1, with TRBD1 as a possible D gene (5 bases). This CDR3 contains 15 residues. CDR1 is LNHDA and CDR2 is SQIVND in the germline V gene (reference sequence). The V and J ends lost 3 bases and 0 bases respectively, with 11 bases between them. CDR3: CASSMRRQLNTEAFF. CDR3 DNA sequence: TGTGCCAGTAGTATGCGGCGACAGTTGAACACTGAAGCTTTCTTT.

The chain is built from TRBV7-2 and TRBJ2-7, with D tentatively TRBD2 (6 bases). CDR3 length: 16 residues. CDR1 is SGHTA and CDR2 is FQGNSA in the germline V gene. Trimming left V 1 base short and J 3 bases short, with 16 bases between. CDR3: CASSLDPQRALYEQYF. CDR3 bases: TGTGCCAGCAGCTTAGACCCCCAGCGGGCTCTCTACGAGCAGTACTTC.

The rearrangement uses TRBV10-2 and TRBJ2-7; no definite D call. This CDR3 region has 12 residues. Trimming removed 8 bases at V and 2 bases at J, with 10 bases between. CDR1 WSHSY and CDR2 SAAADI come from the germline V gene. DNA for the CDR3: TGCGCCAGCTTGGGCAGTACCTACGAGCAGTACTTC. Translation: CASLGSTYEQYF.

The V and J genes are TRBV10-1 and TRBJ1-3; D not resolved. The CDR3 has 14 residues. Per the germline V gene, CDR1 is WNHNN and CDR2 is SYGVQD (reference sequence). The V gene lost 3 bases and the J gene lost 3 bases, with 9 bases spanning the gap. In nucleotides, the CDR3 is TGCGCCAGCAGTGATGGAAGGAGTGGAAACACCATATATTTT. Residues: CASSDGRSGNTIYF.

The chain joins TRBV24-1 to TRBJ2-3, with no clear D. The V end was cut by 7 bases, the J end by 5 bases, with 15 bases between. Germline V CDR1 and CDR2: KGHDR, SFDVKD. The CDR3 runs 14 residues. DNA for the CDR3: TGTGCCACCAGCGACTCCCGTTTGGGAGATACGCAGTATTTT. This sequence encodes CATSDSRLGDTQYF.

The chain uses TRBV6-5 and TRBJ1-6; 10 bases fit TRBD1. Trimming took 7 bases from V and 5 from J; bases not matched to a gene: 2. The V gene's germline CDR1 is MNHEY and CDR2 SVGAGI. There are 14 residues in the CDR3. The CDR3 protein is CASTDRGHNSPLHF. CDR3 nucleotide sequence: TGTGCCAGCACCGACAGGGGGCATAATTCACCCCTCCACTTT.

The chain couples TRBV14 to TRBJ2-5; D gene unclear. Trimming left V 4 bases short and J 1 base short, with 7 bases between. The length of the CDR3 is 13 residues. Germline-derived CDR1 and CDR2 are SGHDN and FVKESK. DNA of the CDR3: TGTGCCAGCAGCCGTTGGAGCCAAGAGACCCAGTACTTC. This encodes CASSRWSQETQYF.

The V call is TRBV15, the J call TRBJ1-6; 8 nucleotides align to TRBD1. The CDR3 is made up of 18 amino acids. Trimming removed 0 bases from V and 3 bases from J; junction bases left unmatched: 7. CDR1 is LNHNV and CDR2 is YYDKDF in the germline V gene (reference sequence). For the CDR3, the DNA is TGTGCCACCAGCAGAGATCCCCCAACAGGGGGCTATAATTCACCCCTCCACTTT. Its protein product is CATSRDPPTGGYNSPLHF.